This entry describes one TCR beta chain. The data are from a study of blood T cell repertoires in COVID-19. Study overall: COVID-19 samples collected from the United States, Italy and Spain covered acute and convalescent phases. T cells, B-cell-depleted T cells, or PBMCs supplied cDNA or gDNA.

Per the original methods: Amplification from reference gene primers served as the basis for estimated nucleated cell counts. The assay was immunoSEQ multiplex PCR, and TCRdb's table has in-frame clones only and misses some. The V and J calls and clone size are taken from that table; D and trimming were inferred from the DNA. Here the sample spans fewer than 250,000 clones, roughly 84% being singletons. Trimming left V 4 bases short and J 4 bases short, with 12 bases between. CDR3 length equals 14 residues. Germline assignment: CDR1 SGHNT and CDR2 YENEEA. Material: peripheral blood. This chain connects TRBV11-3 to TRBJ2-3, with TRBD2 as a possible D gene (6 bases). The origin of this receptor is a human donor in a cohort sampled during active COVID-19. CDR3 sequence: CASSSGRGSDTQYF. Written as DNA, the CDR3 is TGTGCCAGCAGCTCTGGGCGGGGATCAGATACGCAGTATTTT.